The 9 T cell receptor beta chains below were found in one sample sequenced in a study of cytomegalovirus exposure and HLA in healthy donors. Produced via immunoSEQ multiplex PCR; TCRdb's table is partial and in-frame only. The sample includes fewer than 85,000 clones, 94% of them seen just once. Sequencing was carried out using PBMCs. These receptors were collected from a woman aged 18-35 years in good health and CMV-seronegative.

This sequence joins TRBV11-2 and TRBJ1-3; D uncertain. The CDR3 length is 15 residues. Germline CDR1 is SGHAT and CDR2 is FQNNGV. V gave up 4 bases and J gave up 2 bases, with 12 bases separating them. CDR3 nucleotides: TGTGCCAGCAGCTCCCCAGAGGGTCCTGGAAACACCATATATTTT. It encodes CASSSPEGPGNTIYF.

V is TRBV27 and J is TRBJ1-2; a weak D match, TRBD1 (6 bases). Looked up from germline, CDR1 is MNHEY and CDR2 is SMNVEV (reference sequence). The CDR3 length is 20 residues. V lost 5 bases and J 0 bases, leaving 28 bases between the germline ends. In DNA, the CDR3 is TGTGCCAGCAGTAATACCCTGGTGATTGGGGGCTCGAACCCTAACTATGGCTACACCTTC. It codes for CASSNTLVIGGSNPNYGYTF.

The V and J genes are TRBV30 and TRBJ1-1; the D is unclear. This CDR3 comprises 12 residues. V gave up 4 bases and J gave up 4 bases, with 10 bases separating them. Germline V gene lookup returns CDR1 GTSNPN and CDR2 SVGIG (reference sequence). The CDR3 DNA reads TGTGCCTGGACGAGGGTGGTCACTGAAGCTTTCTTT. Translation gives CAWTRVVTEAFF.

The chain is built from TRBV11-2 and TRBJ2-5; weak D call: TRBD1 (5 bases). The J call may be incorrect, as the DNA end agrees better with TRBJ2-7. Germline V gives CDR1 SGHAT, CDR2 FQNNGV. The CDR3 extends over 14 amino acids. In DNA, the CDR3 is TGTGCCAGCAGCTTAGCAGGGCCCACCTACGAGCAGTACTTC. Its protein is CASSLAGPTYEQYF.

In this sample, this clone turned up once. The chain combines TRBV19 with TRBJ1-2; TRBD1 is a possible D gene (5 bases). CDR1 and CDR2 from the germline V gene are LNHDA and SQIVND (reference sequence). The CDR3 runs to 17 residues. V lost 7 bases and J 0 bases, leaving 21 bases between the germline ends. CDR3: CASTRPGLKGTNYGYTF. The CDR3 DNA reads as TGTGCCAGTACGAGACCGGGACTTAAAGGGACTAACTATGGCTACACCTTC.

The genes are TRBV28 and TRBJ1-2; D is ambiguous. Trimming cost V 1 base and J 0 bases, with 9 bases left between them. There are 15 residues in the CDR3. Per germline, CDR1 MDHEN and CDR2 SYDVKM. The CDR3 nucleotides are TGTGCCAGCAGTTTATTAACAGCCCCTAACTATGGCTACACCTTC. It is translated as CASSLLTAPNYGYTF.

The rearrangement uses TRBV19 and TRBJ1-2; 7 nucleotides match TRBD1. This CDR3 spans 15 amino acids. With 2 bases clipped from V and 6 bases from J, the junction kept 9 bases outside the gene matches. Germline values: CDR1 LNHDA, CDR2 SQIVND (reference sequence). The CDR3 nucleotides read TGTGCCAGTAGTATATCCTCAGGGGGTGTCGATGGCTACACCTTC. Translated: CASSISSGGVDGYTF.

The rearrangement joins TRBV6-5 to TRBJ1-1, with no clear D. The CDR3 is 13 amino acids. From germline, CDR1 is MNHEY and CDR2 SVGAGI. The germline V and J ends were trimmed by 1 base and 1 base, with 4 bases remaining between them. The CDR3 DNA follows: TGTGCCAGCAGTTACTGGGCGAACACTGAAGCTTTCTTT. It translates to CASSYWANTEAFF.

This clone has just one count. V and J are TRBV7-3 and TRBJ2-3; 8 positions match TRBD2. The CDR3 runs to 16 residues. With V trimmed by 5 bases and J by 2 bases, 9 bases remained unmatched. Germline V gene data show CDR1 as SGHTA and CDR2 as FQGTGA. CDR3 sequence (DNA): TGTGCCAGCAGCCAGTCGCCTAGCGGGTTCACAGATACGCAGTATTTT. Translated, it gives CASSQSPSGFTDTQYF.